The clone carrying this TCR beta chain was counted between two and nine times. Libraries were prepared by immunoSEQ multiplex PCR; TCRdb keeps only in-frame clonotypes and omits some of them. The sample lists roughly 300,000 clones; approximately 90% were seen once. Individuals drawn from around 25 US areas were roughly 18 to 95 years old. Participant reports of clinical history set cohort assignment. This sample was taken from a study of blood T cell repertoires in COVID-19. Study background: Samples taken during acute and convalescent COVID-19 were collected in the United States, Italy and Spain.

Germline V CDR1 and CDR2: SGDLS, YYNGEE. Trimming took 0 bases from V and 3 from J, leaving 7 bases between them. CDR3 length: 13 residues. Sequenced sample: PBMCs or T cells enriched from blood (not recorded which). The receptor's source is a woman between 40 and 55 years old with acute COVID-19. The chain joins TRBV9 to TRBJ2-7; no clear D. The CDR3 reads CASSVATDYEQYF. CDR3 in DNA: TGTGCCAGCAGCGTAGCTACAGACTACGAGCAGTACTTC. The full variable domain, with the rest looked up from reference TRBV9 and TRBJ2-7, is DSGVTQTPKHLITATGQRVTLRCSPRSGDLSVYWYQQSLDQGLQFLIQYYNGEERAKGNILERFSAQQFPDLHSELNLSSLELGDSALYFCASSVATDYEQYFGPGTRLTVT.